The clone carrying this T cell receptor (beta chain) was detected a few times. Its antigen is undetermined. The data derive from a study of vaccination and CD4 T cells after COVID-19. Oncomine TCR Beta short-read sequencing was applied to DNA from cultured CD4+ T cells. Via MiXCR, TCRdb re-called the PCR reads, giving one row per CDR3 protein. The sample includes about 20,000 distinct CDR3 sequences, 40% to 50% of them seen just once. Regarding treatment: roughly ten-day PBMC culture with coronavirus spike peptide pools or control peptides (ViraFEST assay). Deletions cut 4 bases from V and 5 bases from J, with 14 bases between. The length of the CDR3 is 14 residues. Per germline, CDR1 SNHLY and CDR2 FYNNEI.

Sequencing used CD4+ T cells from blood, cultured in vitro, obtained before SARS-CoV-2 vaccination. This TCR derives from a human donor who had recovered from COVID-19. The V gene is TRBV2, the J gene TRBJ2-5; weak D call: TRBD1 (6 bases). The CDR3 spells CASSALGQLETQYF. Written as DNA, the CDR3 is TGTGCCAGCAGTGCCCTAGGACAGTTGGAGACCCAGTACTTC.